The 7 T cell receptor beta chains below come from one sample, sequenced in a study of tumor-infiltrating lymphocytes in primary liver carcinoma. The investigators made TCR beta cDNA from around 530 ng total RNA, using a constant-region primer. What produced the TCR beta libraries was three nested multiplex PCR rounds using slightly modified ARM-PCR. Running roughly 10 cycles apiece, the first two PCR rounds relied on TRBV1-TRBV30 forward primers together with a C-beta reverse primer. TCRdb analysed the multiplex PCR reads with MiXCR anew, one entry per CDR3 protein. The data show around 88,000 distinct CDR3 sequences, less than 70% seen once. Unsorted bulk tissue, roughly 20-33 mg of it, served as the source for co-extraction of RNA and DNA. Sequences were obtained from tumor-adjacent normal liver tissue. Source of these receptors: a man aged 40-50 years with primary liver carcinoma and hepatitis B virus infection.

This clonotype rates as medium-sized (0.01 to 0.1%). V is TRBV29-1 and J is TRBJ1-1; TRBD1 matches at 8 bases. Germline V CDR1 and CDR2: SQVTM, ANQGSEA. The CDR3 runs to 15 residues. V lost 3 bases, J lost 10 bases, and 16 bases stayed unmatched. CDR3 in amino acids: CSVDHPLVRQGRAFF. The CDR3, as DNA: TGCAGCGTTGACCACCCTTTGGTACGACAGGGGAGAGCTTTCTTT. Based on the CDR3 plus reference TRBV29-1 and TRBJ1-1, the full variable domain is SAVISQKPSRDICQRGTSLTIQCQVDSQVTMMFWYRQQPGQSLTLIATANQGSEATYESGFVIDKFPISRPNLTFSTLTVSNMSPEDSSIYLCSVDHPLVRQGRAFFGQGTRLTVV.

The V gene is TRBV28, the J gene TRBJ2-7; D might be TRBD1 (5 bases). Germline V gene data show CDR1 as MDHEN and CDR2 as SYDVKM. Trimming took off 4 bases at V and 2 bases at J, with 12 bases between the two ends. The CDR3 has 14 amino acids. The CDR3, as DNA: TGTGCCAGCAGTTCACGGACACGAGCCTACGAGCAGTACTTC. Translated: CASSSRTRAYEQYF.

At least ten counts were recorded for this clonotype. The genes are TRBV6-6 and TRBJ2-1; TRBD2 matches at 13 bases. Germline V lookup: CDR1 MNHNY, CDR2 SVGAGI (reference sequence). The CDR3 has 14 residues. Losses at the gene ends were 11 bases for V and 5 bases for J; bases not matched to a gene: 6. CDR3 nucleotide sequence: TGTGCCTCCCGAGGGACTAGCGGGAACAATGAGCAGTTCTTC. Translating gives CASRGTSGNNEQFF.

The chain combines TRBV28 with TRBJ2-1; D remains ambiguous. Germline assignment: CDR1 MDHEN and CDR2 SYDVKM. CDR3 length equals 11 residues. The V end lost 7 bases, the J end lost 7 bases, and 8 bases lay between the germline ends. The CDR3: CASTEVNEQFF. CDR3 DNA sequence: TGTGCCAGCACTGAGGTGAATGAGCAGTTCTTC.

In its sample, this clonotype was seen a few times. The CDR3 here is CASSLAGGVNYGYTF. CDR3 DNA: TGTGCCAGCAGTTTGGCAGGGGGCGTTAACTATGGCTACACCTTC. This chain uses TRBV28 with TRBJ1-2; 8 bases are shared with TRBD1. This CDR3 region has 15 residues. V shed 3 bases and J 1 base; nucleotides not matched to a gene: 4. Germline values: CDR1 MDHEN, CDR2 SYDVKM.

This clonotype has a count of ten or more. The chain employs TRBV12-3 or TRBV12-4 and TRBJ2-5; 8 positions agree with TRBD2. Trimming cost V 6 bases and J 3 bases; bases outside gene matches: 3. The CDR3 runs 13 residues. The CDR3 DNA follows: TGTGCCAGCAGGTTACTAGCGGAAGAGACCCAGTACTTC. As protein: CASRLLAEETQYF.

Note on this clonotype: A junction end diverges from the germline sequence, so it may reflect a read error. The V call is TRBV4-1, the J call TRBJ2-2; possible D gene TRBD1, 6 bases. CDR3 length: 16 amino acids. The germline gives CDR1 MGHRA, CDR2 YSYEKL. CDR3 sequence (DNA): TGCGCCGGCAGCCCACAGGGTCAGACGAACACCGAGGAGCTGTTTTTT. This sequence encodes CAGSPQGQTNTEELFF.